This T cell receptor (beta chain) was identified in a study of OX40 agonist ivuxolimab in advanced cancers. Study overall: Ivuxolimab, an antibody that agonizes OX40 (CD134), was administered to the patients. Three individuals attained partial responses, comprising one hepatocellular carcinoma case and two cutaneous melanoma cases. Patients assigned to dose escalation were diagnosed with hepatocellular carcinoma, melanoma, renal cell or head and neck cancer.

Assay: immunoSEQ multiplex PCR; the TCRdb copy retains only in-frame clones and omits some. The sample carries approximately 110,000 clones, 92% recorded once. CDR1 is SGDLS, CDR2 YYNGEE, per germline. This CDR3 region has 11 residues. V was clipped by 3 bases and J by 5 bases, with 3 bases between them. The sequences come from CD4+ or CD8+ T cells sorted from blood, collected in a trial of the OX40 agonist ivuxolimab. This receptor was identified in an adult with an advanced solid tumor such as melanoma, head and neck, liver or kidney cancer. V is TRBV9 and J is TRBJ2-1, with no clear D. The CDR3 DNA is TGTGCCAGCAGCGACAACAATGAGCAGTTCTTC. It specifies CASSDNNEQFF.